This TCR beta chain was sequenced for a study of siplizumab effects on memory and regulatory T cells. Study-level results: Many proliferating CD4+ or CD8+ clones remained unclassified. Roughly 75-95% of them could not be assigned either a naive or a memory phenotype. Naive T cells apparently outstripped memory cells in diversity and seemed major alloresponse contributors. The study did not confirm that proliferating Tregs from siplizumab cultures were suppressive.

TCRdb's table, derived via immunoSEQ multiplex PCR, lists solely in-frame clones and lacks some. The sample records approximately 100,000 clones, 75% to 95% being singletons. Regarding this clone: The antigen is unknown.

Per the germline V gene, CDR1 is SGHTA and CDR2 is FQGNSA. With 1 base removed from V and 6 bases from J, the gap between germline ends came to 10 bases. The CDR3 runs to 14 residues. Sequenced: CD4+ T cells sorted from blood. The receptor was isolated from a human donor in good health. Some clones in this sample may be carry-over from other donors' samples. The genes are TRBV7-2 and TRBJ2-1; no definite D call. CDR3 nucleotides: TGTGCCAGCAGCTTAGAATTAGATGGCAATGAGCAGTTCTTC. As protein: CASSLELDGNEQFF.